The clone carrying this T cell receptor (beta chain) was detected ten times or more. As yet, its antigen is unknown. Time point of the sample: sample taken at primary tumor resection. Unsorted samples of tumor, nontumor lung or frozen PBMC had their whole RNA sequenced. The data belong to a study of spatial heterogeneity in lung cancer. Overall study: The library had UMIs, and each TCR and UMI pair averaged more than ten raw reads.

Study-wide results and limits: How many expanded intratumoral alpha and beta TCRs were present tracked the tumor mutation count, which was a count of nonsynonymous mutations.

Trimming took off 0 bases at V and 10 bases at J, with 8 bases between the two ends. The germline V gene has CDR1 SGDLS and CDR2 YYNGEE. The CDR3 has 12 residues. TCRdb called the 5' RACE reads again in MiXCR, with one record for every CDR3 protein. The repertoire has under 15,000 distinct CDR3 sequences, 4% to 5% of them found once; the top ten carry about a sixth. The receptor comes from a female donor with early-stage non-small cell lung cancer. This sample comprised lung tumor tissue, obtained at surgery. The chain combines TRBV9 with TRBJ2-1; weak D call: TRBD1 (5 bases). CDR3 DNA sequence: TGTGCCAGCAGCGTAGGGGGCCAGGAGCAGTTCTTC. It specifies CASSVGGQEQFF.